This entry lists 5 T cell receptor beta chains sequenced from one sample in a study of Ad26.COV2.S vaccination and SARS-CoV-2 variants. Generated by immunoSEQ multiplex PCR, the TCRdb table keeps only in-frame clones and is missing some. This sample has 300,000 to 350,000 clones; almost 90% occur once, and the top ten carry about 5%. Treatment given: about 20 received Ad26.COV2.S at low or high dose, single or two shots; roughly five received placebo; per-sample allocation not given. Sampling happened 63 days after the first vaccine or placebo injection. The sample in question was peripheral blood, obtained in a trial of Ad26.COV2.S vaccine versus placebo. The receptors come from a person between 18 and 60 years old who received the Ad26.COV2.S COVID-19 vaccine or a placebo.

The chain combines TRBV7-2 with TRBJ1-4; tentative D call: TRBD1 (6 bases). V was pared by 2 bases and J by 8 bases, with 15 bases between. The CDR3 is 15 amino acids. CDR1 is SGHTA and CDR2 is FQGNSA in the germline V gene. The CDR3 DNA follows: TGTGCCAGCAGCTTACGGTCTTGGACAGCAGAAAAACTGTTTTTT. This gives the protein CASSLRSWTAEKLFF.

The CDR3 sequence: CSVTGTGRLITEAFF. CDR3 DNA: TGCAGCGTTACCGGGACAGGGCGCTTGATTACTGAAGCTTTCTTT. The V and J genes are TRBV29-1 and TRBJ1-1; TRBD1 agrees at 9 bases. This CDR3 comprises 15 residues. V was pared by 5 bases and J by 5 bases, with 12 bases of the junction left unmatched. Germline V CDR1 and CDR2: SQVTM, ANQGSEA.

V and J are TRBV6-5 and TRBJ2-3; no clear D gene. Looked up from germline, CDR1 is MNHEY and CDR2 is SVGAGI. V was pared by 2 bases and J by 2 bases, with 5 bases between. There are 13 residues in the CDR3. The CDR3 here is CASSYGHTDTQYF. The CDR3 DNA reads TGTGCCAGCAGTTACGGCCACACAGATACGCAGTATTTT.

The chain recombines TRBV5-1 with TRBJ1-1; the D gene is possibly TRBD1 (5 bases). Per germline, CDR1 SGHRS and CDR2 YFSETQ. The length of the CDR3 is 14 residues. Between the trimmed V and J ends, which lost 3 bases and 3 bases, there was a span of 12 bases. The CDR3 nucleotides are TGCGCCAGCAGCTCGACTACGGGGGACACTGAAGCTTTCTTT. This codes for CASSSTTGDTEAFF.

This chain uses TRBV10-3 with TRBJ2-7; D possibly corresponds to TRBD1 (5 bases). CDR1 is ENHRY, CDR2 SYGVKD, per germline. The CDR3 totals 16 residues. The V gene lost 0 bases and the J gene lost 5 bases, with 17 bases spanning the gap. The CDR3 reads CAISESGQGSSHEQYV. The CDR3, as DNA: TGTGCCATCAGTGAGTCGGGGCAGGGTTCTTCCCACGAGCAGTACGTC.